The entry below describes one T cell receptor beta chain. This clone's antigen is unknown. No qualities accompany the bases; no much larger clone lies one base away. Libraries were constructed by the immunoSEQ multiplex PCR assay. Imported from immuneACCESS, the table was reduced by TCRdb to in-frame sequences with V and J called. These copies leave out some clones; in studies compared against another copy, an unresolved V gene accounts for under half, and the cause of the remainder is not known. A total of tens of thousands of clones appear in this sample, around 79% of them only once. 3% to 5% of the sample goes to the ten largest clones. The study tested focal radiation therapy combined with CTLA-4 blockade (ipilimumab) in patients with chemo-refractory metastatic non-small-cell lung cancer. The record originates from a study of radiotherapy plus CTLA-4 blockade in lung cancer (dated 2018 in TCRdb). The study in broad terms: Among the enrolled patients, about 20% had an objective response, and 31% reached disease control. Study-wide conclusions, independent of this receptor: Early dynamic changes in blood T cell clones, together with increased serum interferon-beta after radiation, were reported as the strongest predictors of response. After treatment with radiotherapy and ipilimumab, TCR clones that originated in tumors expanded in peripheral blood.

Reading the germline V gene gives CDR1 SGHTA and CDR2 FQGTGA. Between the V and J ends, shortened by 1 base and 4 bases respectively, the junction contains 7 bases. The CDR3 runs 13 amino acids, cysteine and phenylalanine included. Just the 39-base CDR3 DNA is kept, in frame starting at base 1. Recombination connected TRBV7-3 to TRBJ2-5; the D gene cannot be resolved reliably. The origin of this receptor is a human donor with non-small cell lung cancer who had a partial response to radiotherapy plus ipilimumab. Some clones in this sample may be carry-over from other donors' samples. The sequences come from peripheral blood, collected from a patient treated with radiotherapy plus ipilimumab. The nucleotides read TGTGCCAGCAGCTTAAGCCCAGGAGAGACCCAGTACTTC. The translation is CASSLSPGETQYF. With the portions outside the CDR3 filled from the reference TRBV7-3 and TRBJ2-5 genes, the complete variable region becomes GAGVSQTPSNKVTEKGKYVELRCDPISGHTALYWYRQSLGQGPEFLIYFQGTGAADDSGLPNDRFFAVRPEGSVSTLKIQRTERGDSAVYLCASSLSPGETQYFGPGTRLLVL.